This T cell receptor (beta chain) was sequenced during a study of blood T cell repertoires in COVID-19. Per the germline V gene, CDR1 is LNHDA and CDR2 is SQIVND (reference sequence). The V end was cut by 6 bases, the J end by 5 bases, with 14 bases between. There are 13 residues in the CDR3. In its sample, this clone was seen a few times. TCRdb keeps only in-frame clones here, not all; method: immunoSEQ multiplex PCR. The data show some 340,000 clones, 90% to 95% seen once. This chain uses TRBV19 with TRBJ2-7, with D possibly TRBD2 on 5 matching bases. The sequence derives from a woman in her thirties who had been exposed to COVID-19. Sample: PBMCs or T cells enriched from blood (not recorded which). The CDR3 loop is CASSLVPGDEQYF. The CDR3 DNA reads TGTGCCAGTAGCCTAGTTCCCGGGGACGAGCAGTACTTC.